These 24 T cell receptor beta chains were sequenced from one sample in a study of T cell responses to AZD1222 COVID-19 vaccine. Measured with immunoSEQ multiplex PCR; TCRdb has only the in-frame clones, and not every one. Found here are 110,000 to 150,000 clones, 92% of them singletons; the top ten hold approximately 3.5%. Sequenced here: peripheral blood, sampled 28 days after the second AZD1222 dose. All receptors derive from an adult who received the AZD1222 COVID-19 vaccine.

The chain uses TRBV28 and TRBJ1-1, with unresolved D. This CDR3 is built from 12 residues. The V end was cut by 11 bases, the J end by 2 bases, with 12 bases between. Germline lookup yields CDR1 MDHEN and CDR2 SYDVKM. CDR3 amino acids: CAVTGSNTEAFF. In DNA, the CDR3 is TGTGCCGTCACGGGCAGCAACACTGAAGCTTTCTTT.

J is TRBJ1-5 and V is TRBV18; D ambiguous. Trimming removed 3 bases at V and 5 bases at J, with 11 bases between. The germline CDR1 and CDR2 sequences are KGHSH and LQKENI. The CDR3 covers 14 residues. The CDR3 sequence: CASSPGGTDQPQHF. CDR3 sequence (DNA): TGTGCCAGCTCACCGGGAGGAACGGATCAGCCCCAGCATTTT.

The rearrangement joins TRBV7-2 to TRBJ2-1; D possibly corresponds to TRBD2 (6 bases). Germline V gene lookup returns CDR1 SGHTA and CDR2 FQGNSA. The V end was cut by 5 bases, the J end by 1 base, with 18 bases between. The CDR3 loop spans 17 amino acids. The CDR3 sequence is CASSPHQAGPSYNEQFF. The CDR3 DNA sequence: TGTGCCAGCAGCCCCCACCAAGCGGGCCCTTCCTACAATGAGCAGTTCTTC.

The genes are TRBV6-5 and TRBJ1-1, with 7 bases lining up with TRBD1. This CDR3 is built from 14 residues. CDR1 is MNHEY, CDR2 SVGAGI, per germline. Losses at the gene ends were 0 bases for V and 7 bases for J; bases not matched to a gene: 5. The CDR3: CASSYSDRRDEAFF. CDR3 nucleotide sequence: TGTGCCAGCAGTTACTCGGACAGGCGAGATGAAGCTTTCTTT.

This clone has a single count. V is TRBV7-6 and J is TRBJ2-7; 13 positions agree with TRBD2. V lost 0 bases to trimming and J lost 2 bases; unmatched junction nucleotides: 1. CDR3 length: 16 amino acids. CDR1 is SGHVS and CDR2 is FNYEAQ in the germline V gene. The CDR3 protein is CASSLAGTSGAYEQYF. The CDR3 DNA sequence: TGTGCCAGCAGCTTAGCCGGGACTAGCGGGGCCTACGAGCAGTACTTC.

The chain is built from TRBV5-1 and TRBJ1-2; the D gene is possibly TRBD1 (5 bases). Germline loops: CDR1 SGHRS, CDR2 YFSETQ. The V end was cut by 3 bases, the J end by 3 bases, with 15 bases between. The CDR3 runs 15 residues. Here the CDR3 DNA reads TGCGCCAGCAGCTCCAACCAGGGATCGGACTATGGCTACACCTTC. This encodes CASSSNQGSDYGYTF.

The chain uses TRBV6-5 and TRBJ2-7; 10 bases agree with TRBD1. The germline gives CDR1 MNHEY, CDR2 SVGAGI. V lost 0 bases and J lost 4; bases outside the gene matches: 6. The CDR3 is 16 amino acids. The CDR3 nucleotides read TGTGCCAGCAGTTACTCCCGACAGGGGGCGATATACGAGCAGTACTTC. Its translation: CASSYSRQGAIYEQYF.

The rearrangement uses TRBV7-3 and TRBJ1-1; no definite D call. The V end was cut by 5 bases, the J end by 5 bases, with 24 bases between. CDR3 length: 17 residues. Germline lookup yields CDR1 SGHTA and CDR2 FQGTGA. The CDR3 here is CASSPNGIIGEETEAFF. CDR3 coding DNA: TGTGCCAGCAGCCCGAATGGGATTATCGGAGAGGAAACTGAAGCTTTCTTT.

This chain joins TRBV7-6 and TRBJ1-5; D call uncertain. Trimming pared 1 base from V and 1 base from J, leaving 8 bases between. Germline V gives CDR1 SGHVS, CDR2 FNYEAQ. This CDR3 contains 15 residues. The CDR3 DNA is TGTGCCAGCAGCTTAGTCGGTGGGAGCAATCAGCCCCAGCATTTT. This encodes CASSLVGGSNQPQHF.

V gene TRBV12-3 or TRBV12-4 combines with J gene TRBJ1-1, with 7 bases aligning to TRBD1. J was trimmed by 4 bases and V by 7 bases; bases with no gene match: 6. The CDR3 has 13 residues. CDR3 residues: CASKIQGITEAFF. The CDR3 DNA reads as TGTGCCAGCAAAATACAGGGGATCACTGAAGCTTTCTTT.

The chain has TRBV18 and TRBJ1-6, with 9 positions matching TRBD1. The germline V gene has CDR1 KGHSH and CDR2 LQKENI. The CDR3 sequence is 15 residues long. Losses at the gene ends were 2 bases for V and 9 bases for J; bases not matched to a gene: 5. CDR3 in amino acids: CASSPNTGGSSPLHF. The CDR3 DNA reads TGTGCCAGCTCACCAAACACAGGGGGCAGTTCACCCCTCCACTTT.

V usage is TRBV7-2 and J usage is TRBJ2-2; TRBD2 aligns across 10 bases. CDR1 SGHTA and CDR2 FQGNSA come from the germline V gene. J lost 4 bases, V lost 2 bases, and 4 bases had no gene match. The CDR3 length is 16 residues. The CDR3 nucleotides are TGTGCCAGCAGCTTAACACTAGCGGGGACCACCGGGGAGCTGTTTTTT. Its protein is CASSLTLAGTTGELFF. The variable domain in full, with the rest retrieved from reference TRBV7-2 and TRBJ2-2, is GAGVSQSPSNKVTEKGKDVELRCDPISGHTALYWYRQSLGQGLEFLIYFQGNSAPDKSGLPSDRFSAERTGGSVSTLTIQRTQQEDSAVYLCASSLTLAGTTGELFFGEGSRLTVL.

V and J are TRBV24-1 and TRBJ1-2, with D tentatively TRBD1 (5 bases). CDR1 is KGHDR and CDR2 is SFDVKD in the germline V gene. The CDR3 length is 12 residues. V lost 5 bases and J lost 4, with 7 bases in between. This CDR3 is CATSGTGYGYTF. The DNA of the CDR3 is TGTGCCACCAGTGGAACAGGCTATGGCTACACCTTC.

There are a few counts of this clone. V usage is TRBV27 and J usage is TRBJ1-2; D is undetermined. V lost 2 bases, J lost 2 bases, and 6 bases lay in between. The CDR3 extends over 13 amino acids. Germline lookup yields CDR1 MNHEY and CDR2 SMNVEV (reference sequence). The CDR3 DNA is TGTGCCAGCAGTTTAGACGGAAACTATGGCTACACCTTC. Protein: CASSLDGNYGYTF.

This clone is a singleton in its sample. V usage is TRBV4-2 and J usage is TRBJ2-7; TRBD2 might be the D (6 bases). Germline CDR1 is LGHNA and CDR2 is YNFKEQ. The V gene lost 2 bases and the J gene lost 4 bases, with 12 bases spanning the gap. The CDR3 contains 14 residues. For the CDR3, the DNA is TGTGCCAGCAGCCAATCAGCGGGCGAATACGAGCAGTACTTC. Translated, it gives CASSQSAGEYEQYF.

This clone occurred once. CDR3 sequence (DNA): TGCAGCGTAGGACTCGATGGGGGGCCCCAGCATTTT. Its translation: CSVGLDGGPQHF. The chain is built from TRBV29-1 and TRBJ1-5; D is possibly TRBD1 (5 bases). Germline CDR1 and CDR2: SQVTM and ANQGSEA. Trimming pared 6 bases from V and 9 bases from J, leaving 15 bases between. CDR3 length equals 12 residues. Supplemented by reference TRBV29-1 and TRBJ1-5, the full variable domain reads SAVISQKPSRDICQRGTSLTIQCQVDSQVTMMFWYRQQPGQSLTLIATANQGSEATYESGFVIDKFPISRPNLTFSTLTVSNMSPEDSSIYLCSVGLDGGPQHFGDGTRLSIL.

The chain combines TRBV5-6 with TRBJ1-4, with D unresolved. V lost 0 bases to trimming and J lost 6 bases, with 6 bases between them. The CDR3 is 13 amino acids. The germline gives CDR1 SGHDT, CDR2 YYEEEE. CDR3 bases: TGTGCCAGCAGCTTGGCGCTCGATGAAAAACTGTTTTTT. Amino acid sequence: CASSLALDEKLFF.

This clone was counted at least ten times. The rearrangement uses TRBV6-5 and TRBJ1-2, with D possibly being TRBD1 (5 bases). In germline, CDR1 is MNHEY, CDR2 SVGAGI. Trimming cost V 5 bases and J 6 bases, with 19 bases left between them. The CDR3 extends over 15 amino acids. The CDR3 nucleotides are TGTGCCAGCAGTATTAGGCAGGGTCCTGATGATGGCTACACCTTC. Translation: CASSIRQGPDDGYTF.

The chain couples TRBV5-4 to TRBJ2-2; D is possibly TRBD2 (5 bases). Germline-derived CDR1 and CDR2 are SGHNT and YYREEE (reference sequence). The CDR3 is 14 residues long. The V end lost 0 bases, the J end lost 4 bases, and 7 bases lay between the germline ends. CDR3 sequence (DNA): TGTGCCAGCAGCTTGGAGAGGGCCACCGGGGAGCTGTTTTTT. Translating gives CASSLERATGELFF.

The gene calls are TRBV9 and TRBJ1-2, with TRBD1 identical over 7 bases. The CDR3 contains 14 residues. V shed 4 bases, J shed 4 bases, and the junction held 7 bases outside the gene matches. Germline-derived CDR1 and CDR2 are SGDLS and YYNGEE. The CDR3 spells CASSPGGSPYGYTF. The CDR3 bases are TGTGCCAGCAGCCCAGGGGGAAGTCCCTATGGCTACACCTTC.

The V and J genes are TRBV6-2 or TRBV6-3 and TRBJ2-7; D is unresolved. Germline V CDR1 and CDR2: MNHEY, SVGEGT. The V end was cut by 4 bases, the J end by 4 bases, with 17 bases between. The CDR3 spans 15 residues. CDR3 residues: CASSSPLLSGYEQYF. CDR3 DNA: TGTGCCAGCAGTTCCCCGCTGTTATCAGGATACGAGCAGTACTTC.

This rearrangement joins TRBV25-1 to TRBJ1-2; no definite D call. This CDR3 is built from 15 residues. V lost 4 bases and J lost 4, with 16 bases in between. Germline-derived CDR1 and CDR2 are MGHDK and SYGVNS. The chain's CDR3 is CASSAVGGGIYGYTF. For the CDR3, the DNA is TGTGCCAGCAGTGCCGTCGGAGGCGGCATCTATGGCTACACCTTC.

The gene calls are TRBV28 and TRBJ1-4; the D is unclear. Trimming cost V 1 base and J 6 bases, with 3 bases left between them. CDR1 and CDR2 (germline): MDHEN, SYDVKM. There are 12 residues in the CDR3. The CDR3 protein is CASSLSDEKLFF. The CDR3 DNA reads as TGTGCCAGCAGTTTATCGGATGAAAAACTGTTTTTT.

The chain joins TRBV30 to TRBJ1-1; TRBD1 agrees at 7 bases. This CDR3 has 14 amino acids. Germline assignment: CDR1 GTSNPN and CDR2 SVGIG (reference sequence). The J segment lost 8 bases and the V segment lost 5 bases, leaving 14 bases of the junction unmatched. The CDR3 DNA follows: TGTGCCTGGTGGCGCTTGACAGGGAAAGGGGAAGCTTTCTTT. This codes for CAWWRLTGKGEAFF.